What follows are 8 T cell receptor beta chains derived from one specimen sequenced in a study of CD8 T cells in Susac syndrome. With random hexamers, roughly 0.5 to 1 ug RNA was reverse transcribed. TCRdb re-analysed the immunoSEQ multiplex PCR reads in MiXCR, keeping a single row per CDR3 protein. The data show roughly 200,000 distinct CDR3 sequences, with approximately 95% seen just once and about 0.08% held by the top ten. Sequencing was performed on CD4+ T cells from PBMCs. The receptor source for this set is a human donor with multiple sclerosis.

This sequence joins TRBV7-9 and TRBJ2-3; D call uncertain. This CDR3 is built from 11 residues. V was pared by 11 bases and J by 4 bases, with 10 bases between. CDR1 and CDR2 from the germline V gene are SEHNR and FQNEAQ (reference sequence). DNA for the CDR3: TGTGCCTGCGCCTTTGCAGATACGCAGTATTTT. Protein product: CACAFADTQYF.

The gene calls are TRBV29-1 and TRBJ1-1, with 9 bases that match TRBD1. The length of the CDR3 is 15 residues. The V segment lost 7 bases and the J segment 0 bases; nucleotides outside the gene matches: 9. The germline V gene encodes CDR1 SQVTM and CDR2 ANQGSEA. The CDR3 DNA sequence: TGCAGCGCCCGGGACAGGGTCATTTTGAACACTGAAGCTTTCTTT. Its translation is CSARDRVILNTEAFF.

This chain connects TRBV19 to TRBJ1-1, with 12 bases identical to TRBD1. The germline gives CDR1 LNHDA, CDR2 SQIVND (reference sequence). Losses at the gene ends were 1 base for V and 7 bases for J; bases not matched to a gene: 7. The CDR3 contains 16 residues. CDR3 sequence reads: CASSIARDRGQGEAFF. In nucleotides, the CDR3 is TGTGCCAGTAGTATAGCAAGGGACAGGGGGCAGGGTGAAGCTTTCTTT.

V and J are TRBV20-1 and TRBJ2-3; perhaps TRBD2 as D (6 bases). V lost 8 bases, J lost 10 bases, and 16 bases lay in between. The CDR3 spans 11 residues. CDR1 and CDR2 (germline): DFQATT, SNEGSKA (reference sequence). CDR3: CSSPRGEAQYF. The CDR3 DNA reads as TGCAGTAGCCCCCGAGGGGAGGCGCAGTATTTT.

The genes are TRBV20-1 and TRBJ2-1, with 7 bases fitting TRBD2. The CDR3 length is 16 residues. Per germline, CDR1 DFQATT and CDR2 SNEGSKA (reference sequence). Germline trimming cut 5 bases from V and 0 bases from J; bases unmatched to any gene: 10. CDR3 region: CSADDGGTSSYNEQFF. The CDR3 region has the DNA TGCAGTGCTGACGACGGGGGGACGAGCTCCTACAATGAGCAGTTCTTC.

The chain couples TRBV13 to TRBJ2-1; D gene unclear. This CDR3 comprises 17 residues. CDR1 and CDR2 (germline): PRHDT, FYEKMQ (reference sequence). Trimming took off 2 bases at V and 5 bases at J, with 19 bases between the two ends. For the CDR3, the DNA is TGTGCCAGCAGCTTAATGGTCGACTCATTCTTCAACAATGAGCAGTTCTTC. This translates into CASSLMVDSFFNNEQFF. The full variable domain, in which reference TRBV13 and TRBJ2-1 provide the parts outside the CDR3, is AAGVIQSPRHLIKEKRETATLKCYPIPRHDTVYWYQQGPGQDPQFLISFYEKMQSDKGSIPDRFSAQQFSDYHSELNMSSLELGDSALYFCASSLMVDSFFNNEQFFGPGTRLTVL.

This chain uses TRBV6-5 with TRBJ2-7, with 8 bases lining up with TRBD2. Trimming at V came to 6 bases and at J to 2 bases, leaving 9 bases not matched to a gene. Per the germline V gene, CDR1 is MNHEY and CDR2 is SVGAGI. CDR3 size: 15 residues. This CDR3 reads CASSAGGGITYEQYF. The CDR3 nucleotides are TGTGCCAGCAGCGCGGGGGGAGGCATAACCTACGAGCAGTACTTC.

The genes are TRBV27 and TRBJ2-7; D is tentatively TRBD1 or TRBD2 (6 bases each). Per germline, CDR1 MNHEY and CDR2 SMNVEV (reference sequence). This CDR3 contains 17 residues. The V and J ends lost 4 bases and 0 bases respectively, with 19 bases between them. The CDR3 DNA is TGTGCCAGCAGTTCGGACAGATTTCGGGAGAGCTCCTACGAGCAGTACGTC. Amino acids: CASSSDRFRESSYEQYV.